The 16 T cell receptor beta chains reported below all come from one sample, sequenced in a study of CD8+CD57+ T cells in acquired aplastic anemia. Genomic DNA acted as the template from which TCR beta VDJ combination and CDR3 sequence profiling were carried out. One entry per CDR3 protein results from TCRdb running MiXCR on the reads. The repertoire includes 300,000 or so distinct CDR3 sequences, roughly 61% of them detected once, and 1% to 1.5% sits in the top ten. Selection for sequencing was limited to patients who had shown CD8+CD57+ cell expansion by flow cytometry. The sequenced sample consisted of sorted CD4+, CD8+, or CD8+CD57+ T cells (not recorded which) from PBMCs. The origin of the receptors is a human donor with aplastic anemia.

As to this clonotype: Since the CDR3 does not end with the conserved phenylalanine or tryptophan, this likely comes from a read error. No DNA is shown, since the ends of the CDR3 on it are uncertain; the CDR3 is the one TCRdb lists. This rearrangement joins TRBV19 to TRBJ1-3; the table's D call, TRBD1, has no DNA check behind it. The CDR3 length is 9 residues, termini included. Germline-derived CDR1 and CDR2 are LNHDA and SQIVND (reference sequence). The CDR3 loop is CASSPGGGR.

The chain combines TRBV20-1 with TRBJ1-1; D is perhaps TRBD1 (5 bases). Trimming took 2 bases from V and 4 from J, leaving 5 bases between them. From germline, CDR1 is DFQATT and CDR2 SNEGSKA (reference sequence). The CDR3 length is 11 residues. The CDR3 DNA sequence: TGCAGTGCTAGACAGGGCACTGAAGCTTTCTTT. It specifies CSARQGTEAFF.

This clonotype appeared once. Relative to the germline gene, one junction end is altered; a read error may explain this. In DNA form, the CDR3 reads TGCGCCAACCTAGCGGGCAATGAGCAGTTCTTC. Residues: CANLAGNEQFF. The chain joins TRBV2 to TRBJ2-1; 8 bases line up with TRBD2. The length of the CDR3 is 11 residues. Germline V gene sequence: CDR1 SNHLY, CDR2 FYNNEI.

This clonotype was detected ten times or more. The V and J genes are TRBV5-5 and TRBJ2-7; 8 bases match TRBD1. Per the germline V gene, CDR1 is SGHKS and CDR2 is YYEKEE (reference sequence). V was clipped by 2 bases and J by 2 bases; unmatched bases: 6. CDR3 size: 15 residues. The CDR3 DNA is TGTGCCAGCAGCTTAGTGGACAGGGTGGCCTACGAGCAGTACTTC. This sequence encodes CASSLVDRVAYEQYF.

The V and J genes are TRBV4-1 and TRBJ2-7, with unresolved D. The germline V gene encodes CDR1 MGHRA and CDR2 YSYEKL. V lost 5 bases to trimming and J lost 2 bases, with 10 bases between them. The CDR3 length is 13 residues. This CDR3 is CASSLGSTYEQYF. The CDR3 DNA follows: TGCGCCAGCAGCTTGGGATCCACCTACGAGCAGTACTTC.

The CDR3 DNA reads as TGTGCCAGCAGCTTGGTGTCCAACACCGGGGAGCTGTTTTTT. As protein: CASSLVSNTGELFF. J is TRBJ2-2 and V is TRBV5-6; D is uncertain. The length of the CDR3 is 14 residues. Germline V gene sequence: CDR1 SGHDT, CDR2 YYEEEE. V was pared by 0 bases and J by 2 bases, with 5 bases between.

This clonotype was detected ten times or more. J is TRBJ2-3 and V is TRBV5-1, with TRBD2 as a possible D gene (6 bases). Trimming cost V 3 bases and J 0 bases, with 14 bases left between them. The germline V gene has CDR1 SGHRS and CDR2 YFSETQ. The CDR3 has 16 amino acids. The CDR3 region is CASSWIGDSSTDTQYF. CDR3 nucleotides: TGCGCCAGCAGCTGGATAGGGGACTCTAGCACAGATACGCAGTATTTT.

There are many counts of this clonotype. The rearrangement joins TRBV9 to TRBJ2-6, with D unresolved. Per germline, CDR1 SGDLS and CDR2 YYNGEE. This CDR3 contains 13 residues. Trimming took off 2 bases at V and 0 bases at J, with 0 bases between the two ends. The chain's CDR3 is CASSVSGANVLTF. The CDR3 bases are TGTGCCAGCAGCGTCTCTGGGGCCAACGTCCTGACTTTC.

This chain uses TRBV9 with TRBJ2-1; D may be TRBD1 (6 bases). V lost 0 bases to trimming and J lost 1 base, with 11 bases between them. The CDR3 covers 16 residues. Germline CDR1 SGDLS, CDR2 YYNGEE. CDR3 amino acids: CASSVGGQRSYNEQFF. Here the CDR3 DNA reads TGTGCCAGCAGCGTAGGGGGACAAAGGTCCTACAATGAGCAGTTCTTC.

The chain is built from TRBV24-1 and TRBJ2-5; 7 bases are a match to TRBD1. Germline CDR1 KGHDR, CDR2 SFDVKD. This CDR3 has 15 residues. The V and J ends lost 4 bases and 5 bases, in that order; junction bases with no gene match: 9. CDR3 bases: TGTGCCACCAGTGAGCTAACAGGGGTTAGGGAGACCCAGTACTTC. This encodes CATSELTGVRETQYF.

This clonotype was detected a few times. This chain uses TRBV19 with TRBJ2-7; TRBD2 matches 7 bases. Germline V CDR1 and CDR2: LNHDA, SQIVND (reference sequence). The CDR3 length is 11 residues. V shed 8 bases, J shed 5 bases, and the junction held 3 bases outside the gene matches. CDR3 protein: CASASGDEQYF. The CDR3 bases are TGTGCCAGTGCAAGCGGGGACGAGCAGTACTTC.

Of note for this clonotype: One junction end disagrees with the germline gene, perhaps due to a read error. The V and J genes are TRBV12-3 or TRBV12-4 and TRBJ2-7; no firm D call. This CDR3 contains 15 residues. The CDR3 region has the DNA TGCGCCAGCAGCCAAACTACCATGAGTAATTACGAGCAGTGCTTC. Protein sequence: CASSQTTMSNYEQCF.

This chain links TRBV11-3 with TRBJ2-7, with 8 bases lining up with TRBD2. From germline, CDR1 is SGHNT and CDR2 YENEEA. V lost 5 bases to trimming and J lost 1 base; unmatched junction nucleotides: 16. This CDR3 contains 18 residues. For the CDR3, the DNA is TGTGCCAGCAGCCCCTCCGGAAGCGGGAGCCTTCTTTCCTACGAGCAGTACTTC. It is translated as CASSPSGSGSLLSYEQYF.

The chain uses TRBV3-1 and TRBJ1-1, with TRBD1 as a possible D gene (6 bases). The ends were cut back, 3 bases at V and 0 bases at J, with 11 bases in the middle. Germline V CDR1 and CDR2: LGHDT, YNNKEL (reference sequence). This CDR3 region has 15 residues. CDR3 sequence (DNA): TGTGCCAGCAGCCACCGACAGGAAATGAACACTGAAGCTTTCTTT. This codes for CASSHRQEMNTEAFF.

V usage is TRBV10-3 and J usage is TRBJ2-1, with D possibly being TRBD2 (5 bases). CDR1 ENHRY and CDR2 SYGVKD come from the germline V gene. The CDR3 runs to 13 residues. V lost 6 bases and J lost 3, with 9 bases in between. For the CDR3, the DNA is TGTGCCATCAGCCACGGGGACTACAATGAGCAGTTCTTC. Protein product: CAISHGDYNEQFF.

Details on this clonotype: A much larger clone differs from this one at a single base, so this may be a read error. V usage is TRBV25-1 and J usage is TRBJ2-1, with a weak D call TRBD2 (5 bases). Trimming took off 8 bases at V and 9 bases at J, with 17 bases between the two ends. CDR1 and CDR2 from the germline V gene are MGHDK and SYGVNS. The CDR3 is made up of 13 amino acids. The CDR3 bases are TGTGCCAGCTCACCACCGGCGGGTATTGAGCAGTTCTTC. Translated, it gives CASSPPAGIEQFF. Full variable domain (outside the CDR3, taken from reference TRBV25-1 and TRBJ2-1): EADIYQTPRYLVIGTGKKITLECSQTMGHDKMYWYQQDPGMELHLIHYSYGVNSTEKGDLSSESTVSRIRTEHFPLTLESARPSHTSQYLCASSPPAGIEQFFGPGTRLTVL.